This T cell receptor beta chain was captured in a study of blood T cell repertoires in COVID-19 (TCRdb year 2020). Broadly, across the study: The collaborator samples originated in the United States, Italy and Spain and spanned the acute and convalescent phases of COVID-19. Samples were obtained from the ongoing ImmuneRACE study (first 160 participants) and from 1,200 or so subjects provided by 6 global collaborators. A freely available public database, intended as a resource for researchers studying the immune response to SARS-CoV-2, is where the repertoires were released. Sample metadata almost always included a de-identified subject ID, COVID-19 status, age in years and sex. Deeply sampled blood TCRbeta repertoires from subjects exposed to, actively infected with, or recovered from COVID-19 were included in the dataset. Where HLA class I and class II types were available, the types were taken from metadata supplied by the sample provider, not from assay-based typing. The material from the prospective study consisted of cDNA or gDNA derived from T cells, B-cell-depleted T cells, or PBMCs. Results and caveats for the whole study, not just this receptor: Clinical and demographic metadata were provided uncurated, with the amount varying by source and participant.

In the germline V gene (reference sequence), CDR1 corresponds to LNHDA and CDR2 to SQIVND. The germline V end is reduced by 6 bases and the J end by 6 bases; junction bases left unmatched: 4. The CDR3 holds 13 amino acids from the cysteine to the phenylalanine. Of all the DNA, just the CDR3 is kept, 39 bases in frame from base 1. Of note for this clone: Which antigen it targets is not known. Per-nucleotide qualities are absent, and no much larger clonotype sits a single base away.

The immunoSEQ Assay, a bias-controlled multiplex PCR, was used to amplify TCRbeta CDR3 regions from genomic DNA. Regarding the original processing steps: Nucleated cell counts per sample were estimated from amplification of reference gene primers within the assay. To quantify the absolute abundance of each unique TCRbeta CDR3 rearrangement, sequence reads were collapsed and filtered. For each sample, productive Simpson clonality was calculated as the square root of Simpson's diversity index over productive rearrangements. TCRdb took over this immuneACCESS table, retaining in-frame rearrangements with V and J assigned. Such tables are incomplete; in checked studies, under half of the missing clones stem from an unresolved V gene, and the remainder is unexplained. V and J calls and clone size are those listed in that table; D and trimming were worked out from the DNA. Present in this sample are around 50,000 clones, roughly 85% of which were seen just once. The ten largest account for roughly 5.2% of the sample.

Collaborating institutions collected whole blood in K2EDTA tubes following their own protocols. For TCRbeta analysis, collaborator samples were shipped as frozen whole blood, as isolated PBMCs, or as DNA extracted from either sample type. This clonotype originated in a human donor in a cohort sampled during active COVID-19. The sample taken for sequencing was peripheral blood. The sequence is built from TRBV19 and TRBJ2-3, with TRBD2 identical over 9 junction bases. This receptor carries the CDR3 CASRVAGADTQYF. The nucleotide sequence is TGTGCCAGTAGAGTAGCGGGGGCCGATACGCAGTATTTT.